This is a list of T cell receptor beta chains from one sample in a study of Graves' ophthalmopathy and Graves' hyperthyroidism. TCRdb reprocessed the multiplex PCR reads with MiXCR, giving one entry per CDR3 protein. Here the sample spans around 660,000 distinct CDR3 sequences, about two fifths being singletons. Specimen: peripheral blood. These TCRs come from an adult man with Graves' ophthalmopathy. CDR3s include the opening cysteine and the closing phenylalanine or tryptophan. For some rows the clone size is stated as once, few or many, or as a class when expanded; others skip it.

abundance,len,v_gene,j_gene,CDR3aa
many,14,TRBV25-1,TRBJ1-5,CASSGRNNNQPQHF
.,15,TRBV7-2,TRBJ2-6,CASSQGARGANVLTF
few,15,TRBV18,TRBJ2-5,CASSPRLTGQETQYF
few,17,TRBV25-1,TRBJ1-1,CASSPGTGVVRSTEAFF
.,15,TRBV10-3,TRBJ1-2,CAISEGDRGTEGYTF
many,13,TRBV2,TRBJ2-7,CASSRLATWEQYF
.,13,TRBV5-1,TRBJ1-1,CASSFGGGAEAFF
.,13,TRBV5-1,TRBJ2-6,CASTGQGANVLTF
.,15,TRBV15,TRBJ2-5,CATSRLAGGQETQYF
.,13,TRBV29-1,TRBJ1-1,CSVELGTGRRAFF
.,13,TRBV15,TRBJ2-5,CATSRDRGETQYF
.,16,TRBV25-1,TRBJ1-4,CASSGQGQGAGEKLFF
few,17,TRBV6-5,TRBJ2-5,CASSYTLAGVRQETQYF
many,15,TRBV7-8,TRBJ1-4,CASSLIRSGGEKLFF
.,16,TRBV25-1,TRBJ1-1,CASSDRDRGFWTEAFF
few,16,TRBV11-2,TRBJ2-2,CASSLVGGQRTGELFF
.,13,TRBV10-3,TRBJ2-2,CASRTGGSRELFF
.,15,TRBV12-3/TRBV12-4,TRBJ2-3,CASSLRTHGTDTQYF
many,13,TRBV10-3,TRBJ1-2,CAISPDRETGYTF
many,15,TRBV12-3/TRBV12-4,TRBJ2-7,CASARASGGFGEQYF
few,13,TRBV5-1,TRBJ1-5,CASSLGHNQPQHF
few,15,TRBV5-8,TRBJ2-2,CASGAGDFRTGELFF
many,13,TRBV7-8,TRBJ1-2,CASSLEGTGVYTF
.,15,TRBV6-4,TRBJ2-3,CAISAEGGGLDTQYF